Listed below are T cell receptor beta chains from one sample, sequenced in a study of blood T cell repertoires in COVID-19. Measured with immunoSEQ multiplex PCR; TCRdb has only the in-frame clones, and not every one. In the table there are tens of thousands of clones, 75% to 80% of which are singletons. The specimen was peripheral blood. These receptors were taken from a man in his 70s with COVID-19, enrolled during active disease. Both conserved end residues are part of each CDR3. Each record gives: J gene, clone size, V gene, D gene, CDR3 DNA, CDR3 protein. The D gene is left open where the match is weak. Expanded clones are given a class, and other clones once, few, many or no size at all.

j_gene: TRBJ1-4; abundance: medium-sized; v_gene: TRBV28; d_gene: .; CDR3nt: TGTGCCGGGGGAGGGTTTGGTGAAAAACTGTTTTTT; CDR3aa: CAGGGFGEKLFF
j_gene: TRBJ2-1; abundance: .; v_gene: TRBV27; d_gene: TRBD2; CDR3nt: TGTGCCAGCAGTTTATCGAGTTGGGGCGGGAGGGCTCCTACAAATGAGCAGTTCTTC; CDR3aa: CASSLSSWGGRAPTNEQFF
j_gene: TRBJ2-7; abundance: .; v_gene: TRBV5-1; d_gene: .; CDR3nt: TGCGCCAGCAGCCCCGGGGAGGTCTACGAGCAGTACTTC; CDR3aa: CASSPGEVYEQYF
j_gene: TRBJ1-5; abundance: .; v_gene: TRBV18; d_gene: TRBD1; CDR3nt: TGTGCCAGCTCACAACCCGGGACAGGCAATCAGCCCCAGCATTTT; CDR3aa: CASSQPGTGNQPQHF
j_gene: TRBJ1-1; abundance: .; v_gene: TRBV29-1; d_gene: TRBD1; CDR3nt: TGCAGCGTGTGGGGACAGCTGAACACTGAAGCTTTCTTT; CDR3aa: CSVWGQLNTEAFF
j_gene: TRBJ1-1; abundance: .; v_gene: TRBV4-1; d_gene: .; CDR3nt: TGCGCCAGCAGCCAAGATTTGGGGAGTGGTGAAGCTTTCTTT; CDR3aa: CASSQDLGSGEAFF
j_gene: TRBJ2-7; abundance: .; v_gene: TRBV27; d_gene: TRBD2; CDR3nt: TGTGCCAGCAGTCCTAGCGGGAGGGGGGCCTACGAGCAGTACTTC; CDR3aa: CASSPSGRGAYEQYF
j_gene: TRBJ2-7; abundance: .; v_gene: TRBV5-1; d_gene: .; CDR3nt: TGCGCCAGCAGCTCCCAAGAGGTAAGCTCCTACGAGCAGTACTTC; CDR3aa: CASSSQEVSSYEQYF
j_gene: TRBJ2-2; abundance: few; v_gene: TRBV29-1; d_gene: TRBD1; CDR3nt: TGCAGCGCATCAGCAGGGGGCGCGAACACCGGGGAGCTGTTTTTT; CDR3aa: CSASAGGANTGELFF
j_gene: TRBJ2-3; abundance: .; v_gene: TRBV27; d_gene: TRBD2; CDR3nt: TGTGCCAGCAGGAGACTAGCGGGGAACACAGATACGCAGTATTTT; CDR3aa: CASRRLAGNTDTQYF
j_gene: TRBJ2-5; abundance: few; v_gene: TRBV7-3; d_gene: TRBD1; CDR3nt: TGTGCCAGCAGCCCGGGACAGGCGGAGACCCAGTACTTC; CDR3aa: CASSPGQAETQYF
j_gene: TRBJ2-7; abundance: .; v_gene: TRBV6-5; d_gene: .; CDR3nt: TGTGCCAGCAAGGGGCCAGGGGCAGTCGAGCAGTACTTC; CDR3aa: CASKGPGAVEQYF
j_gene: TRBJ2-7; abundance: .; v_gene: TRBV7-8; d_gene: TRBD2; CDR3nt: TGTGCCAGCAGCCTGGGAGGGCACGAGCAGTACTTC; CDR3aa: CASSLGGHEQYF
j_gene: TRBJ2-7; abundance: few; v_gene: TRBV3-1/TRBV3-2; d_gene: .; CDR3nt: TGTGCCAGCAGCCAACGGGGTTCCTACGAGCAGTACTTC; CDR3aa: CASSQRGSYEQYF
j_gene: TRBJ2-7; abundance: .; v_gene: TRBV20-1; d_gene: .; CDR3nt: TGCAGTGCTTATACAGACGAGCAGTACTTC; CDR3aa: CSAYTDEQYF
j_gene: TRBJ1-6; abundance: .; v_gene: TRBV19; d_gene: .; CDR3nt: TGTGCCAGCCGAGGATCAGTCTATAATTCACCCCTCCACTTT; CDR3aa: CASRGSVYNSPLHF
j_gene: TRBJ2-7; abundance: once; v_gene: TRBV3-1/TRBV3-2; d_gene: .; CDR3nt: TGTGCCAGCAGCCAAGACAGGACTGCCGAGCAGTACTTC; CDR3aa: CASSQDRTAEQYF
j_gene: TRBJ2-7; abundance: .; v_gene: TRBV11-3; d_gene: TRBD2; CDR3nt: TGTGCCAGCAGCCCGAGCGGGAGGGCCTACGAGCAGTACTTC; CDR3aa: CASSPSGRAYEQYF
j_gene: TRBJ1-2; abundance: .; v_gene: TRBV28; d_gene: .; CDR3nt: TGTGCCAGCAGCCTGCTTGGGAGGGTTAACTATGGCTACACCTTC; CDR3aa: CASSLLGRVNYGYTF
j_gene: TRBJ2-1; abundance: .; v_gene: TRBV11-3; d_gene: TRBD2; CDR3nt: TGTGCCAGCAGCTCAAGCGGGGATGAGCAGTTCTTC; CDR3aa: CASSSSGDEQFF
j_gene: TRBJ2-2; abundance: few; v_gene: TRBV9; d_gene: .; CDR3nt: TGTGCCAGCAGCGTTCAGGGGACGTACACCGGGGAGCTGTTTTTT; CDR3aa: CASSVQGTYTGELFF
j_gene: TRBJ1-5; abundance: .; v_gene: TRBV9; d_gene: TRBD1; CDR3nt: TGTGCCAGCAGCGTAGGGGGGCAGGGGGAACAGCCCCAGCATTTT; CDR3aa: CASSVGGQGEQPQHF
j_gene: TRBJ2-7; abundance: .; v_gene: TRBV4-1; d_gene: TRBD2; CDR3nt: TGCGCCAGCAGCCAAGAGGGAGGGCTTAGCGAGCAGTACTTC; CDR3aa: CASSQEGGLSEQYF
j_gene: TRBJ2-1; abundance: few; v_gene: TRBV5-1; d_gene: .; CDR3nt: TGCGCCAGCAGCTTGGATATGAGCTCCTACAATGAGCAGTTCTTC; CDR3aa: CASSLDMSSYNEQFF
j_gene: TRBJ2-7; abundance: .; v_gene: TRBV25-1; d_gene: TRBD2; CDR3nt: TGTGCCAGCAGTACCCGGTGGGGGGGTAACGAGCAGTACTTC; CDR3aa: CASSTRWGGNEQYF
j_gene: TRBJ1-2; abundance: .; v_gene: TRBV7-9; d_gene: .; CDR3nt: TGTGCCAGCAGCTTAGATCGTGGCCGCTATGGCTACACCTTC; CDR3aa: CASSLDRGRYGYTF
j_gene: TRBJ2-7; abundance: .; v_gene: TRBV5-5; d_gene: .; CDR3nt: TGTGCCAGCAGCCCGTTCACTTCCAACTACGAGCAGTACTTC; CDR3aa: CASSPFTSNYEQYF
j_gene: TRBJ1-1; abundance: once; v_gene: TRBV5-4; d_gene: TRBD1; CDR3nt: TGTGCCAGCAGCAGAGGACAGGGCATGAACACTGAAGCTTTCTTT; CDR3aa: CASSRGQGMNTEAFF
j_gene: TRBJ1-6; abundance: .; v_gene: TRBV4-1; d_gene: .; CDR3nt: TGCGCCAGCAGCCAAGATCCCAGCTCCTATAATTCACCCCTCCACTTT; CDR3aa: CASSQDPSSYNSPLHF
j_gene: TRBJ1-5; abundance: .; v_gene: TRBV10-3; d_gene: .; CDR3nt: TGTGCCATCAGGAACGTCGACGGGCAGCCCCAGCATTTT; CDR3aa: CAIRNVDGQPQHF
j_gene: TRBJ1-1; abundance: .; v_gene: TRBV30; d_gene: TRBD1; CDR3nt: TGTGCCTGGAGTGTGGGTAGGGACAGAGAAGCTTTCTTT; CDR3aa: CAWSVGRDREAFF
j_gene: TRBJ2-2; abundance: .; v_gene: TRBV5-4; d_gene: TRBD2; CDR3nt: TGTGCCAGCAGCTCGCCTACTAGCGGGAACACCGGGGAGCTGTTTTTT; CDR3aa: CASSSPTSGNTGELFF
j_gene: TRBJ2-3; abundance: .; v_gene: TRBV25-1; d_gene: .; CDR3nt: TGTGCCAGCAGTGGGGCAGGACTTACTCTAAGCACAGATACGCAGTATTTT; CDR3aa: CASSGAGLTLSTDTQYF
j_gene: TRBJ2-2; abundance: .; v_gene: TRBV13; d_gene: .; CDR3nt: TGTGCCAGCAGCTTAAGAGGCACCGGGGAGCTGTTTTTT; CDR3aa: CASSLRGTGELFF
j_gene: TRBJ1-1; abundance: .; v_gene: TRBV18; d_gene: TRBD1; CDR3nt: TGTGCCAGCTCACCCTCGACAGGGCGGAACACTGAAGCTTTCTTT; CDR3aa: CASSPSTGRNTEAFF
j_gene: TRBJ2-3; abundance: .; v_gene: TRBV28; d_gene: TRBD2; CDR3nt: TGTGCCAGCAGTCCTCGGACTAGCGGGAGGGGGTACACAGATACGCAGTATTTT; CDR3aa: CASSPRTSGRGYTDTQYF
j_gene: TRBJ2-7; abundance: .; v_gene: TRBV2; d_gene: TRBD2; CDR3nt: TGTGCCAGCAGTTATTCCGGGACTAGCGGGAGACTCGAGCAGTACTTC; CDR3aa: CASSYSGTSGRLEQYF
j_gene: TRBJ2-3; abundance: .; v_gene: TRBV5-1; d_gene: TRBD2; CDR3nt: TGCGCCAGCAGCACCGGCGGGACTAGCTCCGGAGATACGCAGTATTTT; CDR3aa: CASSTGGTSSGDTQYF
j_gene: TRBJ1-1; abundance: .; v_gene: TRBV12-5; d_gene: TRBD1; CDR3nt: TGTGCTAGTGGTTTACAGGGGGCGGCTTTCTTT; CDR3aa: CASGLQGAAFF
j_gene: TRBJ2-7; abundance: .; v_gene: TRBV6-2/TRBV6-3; d_gene: .; CDR3nt: TGTGCCAGCAGCTTACTTCAGGGCGACGAGCAGTACTTC; CDR3aa: CASSLLQGDEQYF
j_gene: TRBJ1-5; abundance: .; v_gene: TRBV28; d_gene: .; CDR3nt: TGTGCCAGCAGGACAGGATTTTTCGGCAATCAGCCCCAGCATTTT; CDR3aa: CASRTGFFGNQPQHF
j_gene: TRBJ1-1; abundance: .; v_gene: TRBV28; d_gene: .; CDR3nt: TGTGCCAGCAGTTTAGGGGCTACAGGAGCTTTCTTT; CDR3aa: CASSLGATGAFF
j_gene: TRBJ2-3; abundance: .; v_gene: TRBV4-3; d_gene: .; CDR3nt: TGCGCCAGCAGCCTGACTTTTCCGGGCACAGATACGCAGTATTTT; CDR3aa: CASSLTFPGTDTQYF
j_gene: TRBJ1-6; abundance: .; v_gene: TRBV27; d_gene: .; CDR3nt: TGTGCCAGCAGTTTAGGCCCAGTTAATTCACCCCTCCACTTT; CDR3aa: CASSLGPVNSPLHF
j_gene: TRBJ1-4; abundance: once; v_gene: TRBV6-5; d_gene: TRBD1; CDR3nt: TGTGCCAGCAGCCGCACCGGGACAGGGCAAGAAAAACTGTTTTTT; CDR3aa: CASSRTGTGQEKLFF
j_gene: TRBJ1-1; abundance: .; v_gene: TRBV7-2; d_gene: TRBD1; CDR3nt: TGTGCCAGCAGCCGCAACAGGGGTGGCCCCGAAGCTTTCTTT; CDR3aa: CASSRNRGGPEAFF
j_gene: TRBJ1-1; abundance: .; v_gene: TRBV9; d_gene: .; CDR3nt: TGTGCCAGCAGCGAAAAGACAGGGAACACTGAAGCTTTCTTT; CDR3aa: CASSEKTGNTEAFF
j_gene: TRBJ2-7; abundance: .; v_gene: TRBV7-2; d_gene: .; CDR3nt: TGTGCCAGCAGCTTAGCGGCCCGGAGGGCCGGGGAGCAGTACTTC; CDR3aa: CASSLAARRAGEQYF
j_gene: TRBJ1-2; abundance: .; v_gene: TRBV28; d_gene: TRBD1; CDR3nt: TGTGCCAGCAGAGAGACAGGGGATGGAGTGGGCTACACCTTC; CDR3aa: CASRETGDGVGYTF
j_gene: TRBJ2-7; abundance: .; v_gene: TRBV6-6; d_gene: .; CDR3nt: TGTGCCAGCAGTTACTCCTCGGGGAAGTACTTC; CDR3aa: CASSYSSGKYF